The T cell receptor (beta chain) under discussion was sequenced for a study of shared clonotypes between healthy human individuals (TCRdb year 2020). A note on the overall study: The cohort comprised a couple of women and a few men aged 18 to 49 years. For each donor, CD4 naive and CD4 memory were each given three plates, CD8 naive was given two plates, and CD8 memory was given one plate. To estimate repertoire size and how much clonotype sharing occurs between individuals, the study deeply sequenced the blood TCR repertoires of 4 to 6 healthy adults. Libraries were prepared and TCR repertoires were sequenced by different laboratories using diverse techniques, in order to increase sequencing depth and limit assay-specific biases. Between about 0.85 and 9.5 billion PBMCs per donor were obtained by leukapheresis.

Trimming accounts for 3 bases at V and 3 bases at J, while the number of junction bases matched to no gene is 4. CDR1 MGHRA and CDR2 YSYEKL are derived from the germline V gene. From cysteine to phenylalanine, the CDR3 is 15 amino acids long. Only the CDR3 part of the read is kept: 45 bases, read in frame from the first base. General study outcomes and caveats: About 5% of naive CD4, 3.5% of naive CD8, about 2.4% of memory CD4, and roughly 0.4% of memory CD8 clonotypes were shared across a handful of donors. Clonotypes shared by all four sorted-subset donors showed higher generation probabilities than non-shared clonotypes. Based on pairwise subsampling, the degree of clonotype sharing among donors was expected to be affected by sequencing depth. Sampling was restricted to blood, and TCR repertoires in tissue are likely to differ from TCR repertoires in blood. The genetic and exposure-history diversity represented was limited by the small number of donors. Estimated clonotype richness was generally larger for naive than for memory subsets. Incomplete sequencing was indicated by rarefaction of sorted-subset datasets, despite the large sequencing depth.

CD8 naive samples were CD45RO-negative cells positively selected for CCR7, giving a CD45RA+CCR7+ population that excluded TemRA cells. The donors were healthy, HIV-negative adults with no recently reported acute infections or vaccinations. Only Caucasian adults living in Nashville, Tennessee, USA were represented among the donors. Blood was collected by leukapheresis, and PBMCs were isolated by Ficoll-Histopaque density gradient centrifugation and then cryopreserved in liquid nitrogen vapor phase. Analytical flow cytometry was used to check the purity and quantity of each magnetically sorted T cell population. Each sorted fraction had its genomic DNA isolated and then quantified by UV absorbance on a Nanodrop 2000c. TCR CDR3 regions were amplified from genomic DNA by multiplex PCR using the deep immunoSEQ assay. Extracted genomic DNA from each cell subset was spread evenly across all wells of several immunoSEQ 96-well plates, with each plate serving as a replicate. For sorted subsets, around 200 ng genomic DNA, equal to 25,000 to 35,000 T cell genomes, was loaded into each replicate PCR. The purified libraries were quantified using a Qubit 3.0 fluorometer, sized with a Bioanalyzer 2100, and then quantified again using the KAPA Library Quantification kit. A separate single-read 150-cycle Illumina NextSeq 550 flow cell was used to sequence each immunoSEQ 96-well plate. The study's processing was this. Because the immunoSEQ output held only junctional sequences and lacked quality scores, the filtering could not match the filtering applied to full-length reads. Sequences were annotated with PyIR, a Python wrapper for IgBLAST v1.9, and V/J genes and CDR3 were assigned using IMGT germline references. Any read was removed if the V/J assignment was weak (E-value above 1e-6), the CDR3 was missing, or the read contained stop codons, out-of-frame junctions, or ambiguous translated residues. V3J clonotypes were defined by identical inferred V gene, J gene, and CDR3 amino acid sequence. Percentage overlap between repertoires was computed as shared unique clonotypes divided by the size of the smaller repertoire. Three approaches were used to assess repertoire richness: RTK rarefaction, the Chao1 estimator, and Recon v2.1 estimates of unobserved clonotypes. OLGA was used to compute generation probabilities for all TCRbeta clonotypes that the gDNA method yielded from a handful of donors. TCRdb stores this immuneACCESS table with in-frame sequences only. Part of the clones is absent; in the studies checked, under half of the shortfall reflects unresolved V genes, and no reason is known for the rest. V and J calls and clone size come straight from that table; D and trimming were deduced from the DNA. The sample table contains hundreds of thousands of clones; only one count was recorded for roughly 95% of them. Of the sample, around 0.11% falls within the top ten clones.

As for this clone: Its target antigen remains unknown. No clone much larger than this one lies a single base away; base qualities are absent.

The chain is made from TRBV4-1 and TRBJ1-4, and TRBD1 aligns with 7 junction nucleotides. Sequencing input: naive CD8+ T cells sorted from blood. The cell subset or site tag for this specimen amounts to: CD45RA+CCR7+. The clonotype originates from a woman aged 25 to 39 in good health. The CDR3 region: CASSQTQGPNEKLFF. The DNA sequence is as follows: TGCGCCAGCAGCCAGACACAGGGGCCTAATGAAAAACTGTTTTTT.